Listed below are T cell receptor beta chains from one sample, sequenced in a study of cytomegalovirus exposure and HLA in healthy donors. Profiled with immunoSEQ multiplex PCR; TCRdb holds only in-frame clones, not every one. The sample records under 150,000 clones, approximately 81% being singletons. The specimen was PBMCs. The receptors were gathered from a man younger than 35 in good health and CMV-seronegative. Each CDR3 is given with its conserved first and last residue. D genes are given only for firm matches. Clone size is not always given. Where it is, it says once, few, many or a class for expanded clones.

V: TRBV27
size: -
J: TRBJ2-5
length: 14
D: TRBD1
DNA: TGTGCCAGCAGTTTTGACAGGGGAGGTGAGACCCAGTACTTC
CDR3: CASSFDRGGETQYF

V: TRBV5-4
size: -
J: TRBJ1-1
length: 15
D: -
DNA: TGTGCCAGCAGCTCCTCCCTTGGAGGGAACACTGAAGCTTTCTTT
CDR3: CASSSSLGGNTEAFF

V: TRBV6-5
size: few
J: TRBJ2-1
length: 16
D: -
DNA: TGTGCCAGCAGTTACTCTCCGGTACCCTCCTACAATGAGCAGTTCTTC
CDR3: CASSYSPVPSYNEQFF

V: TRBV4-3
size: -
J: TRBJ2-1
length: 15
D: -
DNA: TGCGCCAGCAGCCAAGAGGGGGCGGAGTACAATGAGCAGTTCTTC
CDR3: CASSQEGAEYNEQFF

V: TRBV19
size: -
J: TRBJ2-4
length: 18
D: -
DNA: TGTGCCAGTATGGTGGCGGCGGGGTCTCCTATAGCCAAAAACATTCAGTACTTC
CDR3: CASMVAAGSPIAKNIQYF

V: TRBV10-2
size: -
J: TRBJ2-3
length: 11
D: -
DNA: TGCGCCAGCAAAGAGCGAGATACGCAGTATTTT
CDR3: CASKERDTQYF

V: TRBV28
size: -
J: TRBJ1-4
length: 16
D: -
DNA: TGTGCCAGCAGTCACGGACAGATGACAACTAATGAAAAACTGTTTTTT
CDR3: CASSHGQMTTNEKLFF

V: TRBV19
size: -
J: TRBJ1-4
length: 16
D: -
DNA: TGTGCCAGTAGTAGGACGCGGGACTTGGGATCTGAAAAACTGTTTTTT
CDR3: CASSRTRDLGSEKLFF

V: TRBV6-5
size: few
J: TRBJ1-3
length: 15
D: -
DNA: TGTGCCAGCAGTCGGGGTGGGAGGTCTGGAAACACCATATATTTT
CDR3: CASSRGGRSGNTIYF

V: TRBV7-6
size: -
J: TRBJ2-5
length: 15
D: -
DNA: TGTGCCAGCAGCTTGAGGGTTTATGGGGAAGAGACCCAGTACTTC
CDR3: CASSLRVYGEETQYF

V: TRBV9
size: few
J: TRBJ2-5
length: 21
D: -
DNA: TGTGCCAGCAGCGTACACATCTGGGGGGGGGACATCGGTTGGGCCCAAGAGACCCAGTACTTC
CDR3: CASSVHIWGGDIGWAQETQYF

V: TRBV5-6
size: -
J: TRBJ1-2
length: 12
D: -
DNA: TGTGCCAGCAGCCCCCGGGAGAGTGGCTACACCTTC
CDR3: CASSPRESGYTF

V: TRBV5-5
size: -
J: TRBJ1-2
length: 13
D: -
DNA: TGTGCCAGCAGCTTTCCAGGGTTCTACGGCTACACCTTC
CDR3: CASSFPGFYGYTF

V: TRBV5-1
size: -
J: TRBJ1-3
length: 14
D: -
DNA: TGCGCCAGTGGAACAGGGTCCTCTGGAAACACCATATATTTT
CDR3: CASGTGSSGNTIYF

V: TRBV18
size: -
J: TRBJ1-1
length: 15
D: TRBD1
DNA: TGTGCCAGCTCACCGGCCGGGCAGGGGGCTTCGGAAGCTTTCTTT
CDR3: CASSPAGQGASEAFF

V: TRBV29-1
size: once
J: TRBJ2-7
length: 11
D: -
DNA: TGCAGCGTTGGGGGGCAGGGCCAGCAGTACTTC
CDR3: CSVGGQGQQYF

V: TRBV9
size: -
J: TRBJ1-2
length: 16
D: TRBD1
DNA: TGTGCCAGCAGCGTAGAACCGACAGGGGGCTTCTATGGCTACACCTTC
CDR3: CASSVEPTGGFYGYTF